This T cell receptor beta chain comes out of a study of T cells in localized non-small cell lung cancer (dated by TCRdb to about 2020). As for the study more broadly: T cell repertoires of more than 200 early-stage NSCLC patients were analyzed, with tumors being compared against uninvolved tumor-adjacent lungs. All 230 or so NSCLC patients in the cohort were treatment-naive and had localized lung tumors that were resected. A mean age of approximately 66 years was recorded for the NSCLC patients, of whom under 150 were male and around 100 were female.

At diagnosis, tumor, uninvolved tumor-adjacent lung and peripheral blood were collected and then preserved as a mix of FFPE and fresh-frozen material. For TCR repertoire profiling, blood samples were analyzed as peripheral blood mononuclear cells. The study at large found these results: Since the design was exploratory, TCR variables were selected using unadjusted p-values with no false-discovery rate correction. Because multi-region sequencing of the tumors was not done, intratumor heterogeneity could not be ruled out. The highest T cell clonality was observed in uninvolved tumor-adjacent lung, where clonality exceeded that of tumor, suggesting that antigenic responses were more focused in uninvolved tumor-adjacent lung. A median of roughly 56 of the top 100 tumor clones were detected in paired uninvolved adjacent lung, and around 27 of these tumor clones were also found among the top 100 clones of the paired uninvolved adjacent lung. Higher blood T cell density associated with longer overall survival, while higher adjacent-lung clonality associated with shorter survival.

The germline V gene (reference sequence) yields LNHDA for CDR1 and SQIVND for CDR2. V has 5 bases trimmed and J has 2 bases trimmed; junction bases matching no gene number 10. The CDR3 measures 16 amino acids from cysteine to phenylalanine. Only the CDR3 DNA stays, 48 bases, in frame from base 1. TCR beta CDR3 regions were sequenced from DNA using the immunoSEQ Assay. On the study's bioinformatics: T cell density was computed as TCR beta template counts normalized to usable DNA estimated by amplifying housekeeping genes. The preseqR package was used to estimate richness by extrapolating to 400,000 templates for PBMC samples and to 120,000 templates for tissue samples. Clonality was calculated as one minus Pielou's evenness. Tissue-enriched TCRs were identified by differential abundance testing using productive amino-acid clonotypes, minimum total count 5 and alpha 0.1. The Jaccard Index and the Morisita Overlap Index were used to quantify repertoire overlap between compartments. GLIPH grouped TCR beta CDR3s together with public tetramer-defined viral CDR3s, and a viral motif had to include at least three viral sequences and show V-gene enrichment. Imported from immuneACCESS, the table was reduced by TCRdb to in-frame sequences with V and J called. These copies leave out some clones; in studies compared against another copy, an unresolved V gene accounts for under half, and the cause of the remainder is not known. V and J calls and clone size are copied from that table; D and trimming were computed from the DNA. The sample profile shows 78,000 or so clones; around four fifths of them were found once. The ten largest account for approximately 3% of the sample.

Notes on this clone: What antigen it recognizes has not been identified. Base-call qualities are not available, and no considerably larger clone is one nucleotide away.

Sequenced here: peripheral blood, sampled before any cancer treatment. This receptor was obtained from a man aged 40 to 75 with stage I lung adenocarcinoma. The rearranged chain carries TRBV19 and TRBJ2-7, and TRBD2 aligns with 9 junction nucleotides. The CDR3: CASSDYSGSGPYEQYF. DNA sequence: TGTGCCAGTAGTGACTATAGCGGGAGTGGACCCTACGAGCAGTACTTC.